This entry lists 10 T cell receptor beta chains sequenced from one sample in a study of T-cell memory formation after mild COVID-19. Each CDR3 protein is one row after TCRdb ran MiXCR on the 5' RACE reads. This table has 200,000 to 250,000 distinct CDR3 sequences, approximately 10% appearing once. The sequenced sample was PBMCs or a T cell subset sorted from them (not recorded which). The receptors come from a man aged 18 to 29 who had mild COVID-19 (a few samples of this study predate the infection). Cell type and time point are not known.

The V call is TRBV2, the J call TRBJ2-7, with a possible D match to TRBD2 (5 bases). V was cut by 4 bases and J by 3 bases, with 13 bases left in between. The germline CDR1 and CDR2 sequences are SNHLY and FYNNEI. The CDR3 consists of 14 residues. CDR3 region: CASSAARTHYEQYF. The CDR3 coding sequence is TGTGCCAGCAGTGCGGCTAGGACTCACTACGAGCAGTACTTC.

This clonotype was observed a few times. This CDR3 reads CASSHGTVNTGELFF. CDR3 nucleotide sequence: TGTGCCAGCAGCCACGGGACAGTCAACACCGGGGAGCTGTTTTTT. The V gene is TRBV3-1, the J gene TRBJ2-2; 7 bases match TRBD1. The J segment lost 2 bases and the V segment lost 3 bases, leaving 3 bases of the junction unmatched. The germline CDR1 and CDR2 sequences are LGHDT and YNNKEL (reference sequence). The CDR3 has 15 amino acids.

In its sample, this clonotype was seen a few times. This chain connects TRBV12-3 or TRBV12-4 to TRBJ1-4; D uncertain. The CDR3 is 11 amino acids. V was pared by 1 base and J by 6 bases, with 0 bases between. CDR3 bases: TGTGCCAGCAGTTTAGATGAAAAACTGTTTTTT. Encoded protein: CASSLDEKLFF.

This clonotype was detected a few times. This chain links TRBV6-2 or TRBV6-3 with TRBJ2-2, with 14 bases lining up with TRBD2. The CDR3 is made up of 17 amino acids. CDR1 MNHEY and CDR2 SVGEGT come from the germline V gene. V was pared by 2 bases and J by 5 bases, with 4 bases of the junction left unmatched. The DNA for the CDR3 is TGTGCCAGCAGTTACCCCGGGACTAGCGGGGGAACCGGGGAGCTGTTTTTT. It encodes CASSYPGTSGGTGELFF.

This clonotype was seen repeatedly, ten times or more. The chain combines TRBV7-2 with TRBJ1-2, with 7 bases fitting TRBD1. Trimming took 5 bases from V and 7 from J; bases not matched to a gene: 4. CDR1 is SGHTA and CDR2 is FQGNSA in the germline V gene. The CDR3 length is 12 residues. The CDR3 coding sequence is TGTGCCAGCAGCCCAGGGGGTAGTGGCTACACCTTC. Translated, it gives CASSPGGSGYTF.

This clonotype was counted between two and nine times. The chain couples TRBV25-1 to TRBJ2-1; D uncertain. Trimming removed 5 bases at V and 6 bases at J, with 11 bases between. The CDR3 totals 13 residues. The germline V gene encodes CDR1 MGHDK and CDR2 SYGVNS. CDR3 residues: CASSLRTGNEQFF. CDR3 nucleotides: TGTGCCAGCAGTCTCCGAACGGGCAATGAGCAGTTCTTC.

The chain links TRBV6-2 or TRBV6-3 to TRBJ2-6, with TRBD1 matching over 7 bases. This CDR3 contains 18 residues. From germline, CDR1 is MNHEY and CDR2 SVGEGT. After removal of 2 bases from V and 0 bases from J, the junction contained 7 bases not matched to a gene. The CDR3 DNA sequence: TGTGCCAGCAGTTACCCGACAGGGCTACCCTCTGGGGCCAACGTCCTGACTTTC. Protein product: CASSYPTGLPSGANVLTF.

This clonotype was seen only a few times. J is TRBJ1-5 and V is TRBV4-1, with unresolved D. The length of the CDR3 is 15 residues. CDR1 is MGHRA, CDR2 YSYEKL, per germline. Trimming took 3 bases from V and 2 from J, leaving 11 bases between them. As DNA, the CDR3 is TGCGCCAGCAGCCACCCAGCTCTGGGCAATCAGCCCCAGCATTTT. Translating gives CASSHPALGNQPQHF.

This clonotype was detected a few times. The V call is TRBV4-3, the J call TRBJ1-6; no reliable D call. Germline V gene data show CDR1 as LGHNA and CDR2 as YSLEER. The V end was cut by 0 bases, the J end by 7 bases, with 19 bases between. The length of the CDR3 is 18 residues. The CDR3 reads CASSQEPPVQLQNSPLHF. In nucleotides, the CDR3 is TGCGCCAGCAGCCAAGAACCCCCCGTACAGCTTCAAAATTCACCCCTCCACTTT.

There are a few counts of this clonotype. V and J are TRBV9 and TRBJ1-1; no reliable D call. V dropped 0 bases and J dropped 4 bases, with 10 bases sitting between them. This CDR3 spans 14 amino acids. Germline V lookup: CDR1 SGDLS, CDR2 YYNGEE. The DNA of the CDR3 is TGTGCCAGCAGCGTAGCTCAACGGCCCACTGAAGCTTTCTTT. Its protein is CASSVAQRPTEAFF.